The present T cell receptor (beta chain) was sequenced within a study of shared clonotypes between healthy human individuals. Overall study results and limits: A limitation of the genetic and exposure-history diversity represented arose from few donors.

CDR3 length: 16 amino acids. Trimming removed 4 bases from V and 4 bases from J, with 19 bases in between. CDR1 and CDR2 (germline): ENHRY, SYGVKD. Concerning this clone: Its antigen is still unknown.

Per the original data handling: Filtering differed, since immunoSEQ gave only junction sequences and no quality scores. Sequencing was performed with immunoSEQ multiplex PCR; in TCRdb, only in-frame clones are kept and a portion is missing. The V and J calls and clone size were taken over from that table, and D and trimming were inferred from the DNA. The sample shows 530,000 or so clones, about 79% of them seen only once. Sequenced sample: PBMCs. The chain has TRBV10-3 and TRBJ1-2; a possible D gene is TRBD1 (5 bases). The receptor comes from a woman in her 40s in good health. Some clones in this sample may be carry-over from other donors' samples. CDR3 loop: CAISASRDPVPYGYTF. The CDR3 region has the DNA TGTGCCATCAGTGCAAGCCGGGACCCAGTCCCCTATGGCTACACCTTC.